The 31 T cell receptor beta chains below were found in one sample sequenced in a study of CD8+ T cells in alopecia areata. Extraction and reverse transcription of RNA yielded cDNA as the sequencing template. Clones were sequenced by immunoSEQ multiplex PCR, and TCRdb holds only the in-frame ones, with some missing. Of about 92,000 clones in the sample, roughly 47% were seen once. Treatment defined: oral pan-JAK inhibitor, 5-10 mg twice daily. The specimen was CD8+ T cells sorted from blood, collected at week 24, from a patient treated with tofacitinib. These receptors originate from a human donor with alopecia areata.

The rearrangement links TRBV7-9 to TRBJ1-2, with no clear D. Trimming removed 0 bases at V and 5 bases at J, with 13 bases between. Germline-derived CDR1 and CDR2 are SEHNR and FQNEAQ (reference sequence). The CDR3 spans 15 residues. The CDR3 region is CASSLALPRAYGYTF. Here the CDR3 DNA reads TGTGCCAGCAGCTTAGCGCTGCCACGGGCATATGGCTACACCTTC.

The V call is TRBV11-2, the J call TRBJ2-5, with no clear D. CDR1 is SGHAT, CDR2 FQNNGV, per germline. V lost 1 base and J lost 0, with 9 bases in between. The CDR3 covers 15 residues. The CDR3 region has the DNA TGTGCCAGCAGCTTAGGGGTTGTGCACCAAGAGACCCAGTACTTC. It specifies CASSLGVVHQETQYF.

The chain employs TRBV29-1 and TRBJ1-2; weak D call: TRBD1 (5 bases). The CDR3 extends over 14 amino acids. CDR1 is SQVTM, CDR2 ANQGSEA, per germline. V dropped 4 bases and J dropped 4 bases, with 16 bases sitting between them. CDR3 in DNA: TGCAGCGTTGCAGAGATTTCGGGGCCCTATGGCTACACCTTC. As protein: CSVAEISGPYGYTF.

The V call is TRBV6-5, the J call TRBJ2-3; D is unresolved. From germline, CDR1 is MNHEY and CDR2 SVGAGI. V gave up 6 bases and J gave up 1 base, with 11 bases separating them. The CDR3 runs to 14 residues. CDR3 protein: CASRAPEGTDTQYF. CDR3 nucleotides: TGTGCCAGCAGAGCCCCCGAGGGCACAGATACGCAGTATTTT.

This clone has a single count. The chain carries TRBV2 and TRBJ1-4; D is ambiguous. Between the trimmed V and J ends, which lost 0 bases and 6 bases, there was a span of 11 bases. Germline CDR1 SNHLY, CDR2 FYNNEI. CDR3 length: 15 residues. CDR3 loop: CASSEAGVYDEKLFF. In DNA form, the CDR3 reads TGTGCCAGCAGTGAAGCCGGGGTCTACGATGAAAAACTGTTTTTT.

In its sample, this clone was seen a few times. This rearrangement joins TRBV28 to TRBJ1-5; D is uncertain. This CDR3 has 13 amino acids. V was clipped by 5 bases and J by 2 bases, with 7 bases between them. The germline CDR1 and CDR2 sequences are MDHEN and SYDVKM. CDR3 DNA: TGTGCCAGCAGTCCTATGGGCAATCAGCCCCAGCATTTT. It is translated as CASSPMGNQPQHF.

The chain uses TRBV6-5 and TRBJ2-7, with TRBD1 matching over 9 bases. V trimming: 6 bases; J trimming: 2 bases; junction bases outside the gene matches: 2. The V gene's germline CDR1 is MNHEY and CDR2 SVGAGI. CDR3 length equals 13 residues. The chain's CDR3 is CASSTGGPYEQYF. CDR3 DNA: TGTGCCAGCAGCACAGGGGGCCCCTACGAGCAGTACTTC.

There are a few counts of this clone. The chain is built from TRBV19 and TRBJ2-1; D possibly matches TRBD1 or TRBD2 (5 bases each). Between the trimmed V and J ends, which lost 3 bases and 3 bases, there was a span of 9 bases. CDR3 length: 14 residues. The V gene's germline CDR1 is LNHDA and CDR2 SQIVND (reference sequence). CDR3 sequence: CASSIRGSYNEQFF. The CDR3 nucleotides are TGTGCCAGTAGTATCCGGGGCAGCTACAATGAGCAGTTCTTC.

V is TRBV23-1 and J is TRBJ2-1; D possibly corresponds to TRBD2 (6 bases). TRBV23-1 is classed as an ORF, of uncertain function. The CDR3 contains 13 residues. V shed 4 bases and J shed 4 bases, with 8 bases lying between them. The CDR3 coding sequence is TGCGCCAGCAGTCTGGAGGGGTACAATGAGCAGTTCTTC. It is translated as CASSLEGYNEQFF.

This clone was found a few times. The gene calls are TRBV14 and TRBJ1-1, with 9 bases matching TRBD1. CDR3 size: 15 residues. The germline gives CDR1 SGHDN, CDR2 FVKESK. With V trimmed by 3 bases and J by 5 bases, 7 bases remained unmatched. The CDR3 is CASSHRTGGSTEAFF. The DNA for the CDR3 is TGTGCCAGCAGCCATCGAACAGGGGGCAGTACTGAAGCTTTCTTT.

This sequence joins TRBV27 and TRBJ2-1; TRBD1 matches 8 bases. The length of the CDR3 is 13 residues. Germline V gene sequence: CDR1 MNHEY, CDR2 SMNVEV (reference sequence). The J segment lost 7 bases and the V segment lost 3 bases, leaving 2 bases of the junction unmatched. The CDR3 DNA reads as TGTGCCAGCAGTTTCAGGGGGCTGAATGAGCAGTTCTTC. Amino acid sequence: CASSFRGLNEQFF.

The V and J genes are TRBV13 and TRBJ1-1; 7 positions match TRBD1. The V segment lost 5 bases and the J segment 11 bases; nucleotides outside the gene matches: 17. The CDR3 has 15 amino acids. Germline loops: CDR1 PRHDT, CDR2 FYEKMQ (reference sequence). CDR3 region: CASSLSGTAFGGAFF. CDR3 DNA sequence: TGTGCCAGCAGCCTCTCCGGGACAGCCTTTGGGGGGGCTTTCTTT.

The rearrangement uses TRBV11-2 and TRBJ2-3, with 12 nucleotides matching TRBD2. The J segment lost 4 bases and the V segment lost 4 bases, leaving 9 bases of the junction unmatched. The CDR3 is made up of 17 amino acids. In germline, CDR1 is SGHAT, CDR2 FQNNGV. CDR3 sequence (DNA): TGTGCCAGCAGCTCCCCGCTAGCGGGAGGGCCCCCAGATACGCAGTATTTT. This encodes CASSSPLAGGPPDTQYF. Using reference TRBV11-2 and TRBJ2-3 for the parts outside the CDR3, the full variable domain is EAGVAQSPRYKIIEKRQSVAFWCNPISGHATLYWYQQILGQGPKLLIQFQNNGVVDDSQLPKDRFSAERLKGVDSTLKIQPAKLEDSAVYLCASSSPLAGGPPDTQYFGPGTRLTVL.

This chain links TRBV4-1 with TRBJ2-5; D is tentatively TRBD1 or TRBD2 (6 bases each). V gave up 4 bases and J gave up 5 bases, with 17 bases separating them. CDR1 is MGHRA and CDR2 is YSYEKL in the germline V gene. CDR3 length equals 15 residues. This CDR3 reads CASSPRDLGGETQYF. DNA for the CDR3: TGCGCCAGCAGCCCCCGGGATTTGGGGGGCGAGACCCAGTACTTC.

CDR3 residues: CASSPKDWQETQYF. CDR3 DNA: TGCGCCAGCAGCCCCAAGGACTGGCAAGAGACCCAGTACTTC. The chain recombines TRBV5-1 with TRBJ2-5, with D tentatively TRBD2 (5 bases). V was pared by 4 bases and J by 2 bases, with 12 bases between. The CDR3 runs to 14 residues. Germline CDR1 is SGHRS and CDR2 is YFSETQ.

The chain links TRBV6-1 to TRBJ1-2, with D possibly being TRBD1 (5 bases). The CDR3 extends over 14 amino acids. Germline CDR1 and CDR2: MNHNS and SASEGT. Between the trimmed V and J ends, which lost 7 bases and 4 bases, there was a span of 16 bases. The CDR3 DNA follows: TGTGCCAGCACCACAGGAACCTCTGGCTATGGCTACACCTTC. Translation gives CASTTGTSGYGYTF.

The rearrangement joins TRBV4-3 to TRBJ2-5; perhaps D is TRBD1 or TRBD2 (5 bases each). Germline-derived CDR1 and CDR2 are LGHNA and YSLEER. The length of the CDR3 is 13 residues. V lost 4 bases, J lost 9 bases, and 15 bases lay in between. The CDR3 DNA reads TGCGCCAGCAGCCCCGGGTTGGGGGACCCCCAGTACTTC. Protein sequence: CASSPGLGDPQYF.

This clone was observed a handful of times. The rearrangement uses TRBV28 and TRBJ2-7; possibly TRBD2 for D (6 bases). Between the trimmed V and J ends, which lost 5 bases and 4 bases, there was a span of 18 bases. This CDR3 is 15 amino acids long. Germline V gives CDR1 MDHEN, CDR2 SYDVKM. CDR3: CASSTTRDPLYEQYF. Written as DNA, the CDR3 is TGTGCCAGCAGTACCACGCGGGACCCCCTTTACGAGCAGTACTTC.

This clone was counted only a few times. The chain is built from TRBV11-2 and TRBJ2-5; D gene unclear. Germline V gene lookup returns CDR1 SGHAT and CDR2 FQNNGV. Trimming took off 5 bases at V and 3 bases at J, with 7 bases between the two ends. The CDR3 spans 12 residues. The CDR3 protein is CASSRTKETQYF. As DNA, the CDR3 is TGTGCCAGCAGCCGGACGAAAGAGACCCAGTACTTC.

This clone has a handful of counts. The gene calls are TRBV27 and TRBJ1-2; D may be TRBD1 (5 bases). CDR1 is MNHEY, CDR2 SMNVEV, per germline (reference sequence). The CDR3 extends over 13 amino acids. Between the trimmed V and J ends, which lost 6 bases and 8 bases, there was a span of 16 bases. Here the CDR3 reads CASSLRAGYGYTF. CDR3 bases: TGTGCCAGCAGCCTCAGGGCCGGTTACGGCTACACCTTC.

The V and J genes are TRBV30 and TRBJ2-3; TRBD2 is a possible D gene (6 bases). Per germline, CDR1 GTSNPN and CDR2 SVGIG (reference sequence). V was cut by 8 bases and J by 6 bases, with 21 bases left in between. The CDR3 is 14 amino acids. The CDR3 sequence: CAQDRDSSPDTQYF. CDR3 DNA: TGTGCCCAGGACCGGGACTCCTCGCCCGATACGCAGTATTTT.

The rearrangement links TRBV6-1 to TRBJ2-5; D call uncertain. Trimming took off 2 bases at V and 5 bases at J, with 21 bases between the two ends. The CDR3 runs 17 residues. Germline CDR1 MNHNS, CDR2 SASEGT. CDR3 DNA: TGTGCCAGCAGTGAAACCCGCGGAGCACCTATGGGGGAGACCCAGTACTTC. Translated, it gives CASSETRGAPMGETQYF.

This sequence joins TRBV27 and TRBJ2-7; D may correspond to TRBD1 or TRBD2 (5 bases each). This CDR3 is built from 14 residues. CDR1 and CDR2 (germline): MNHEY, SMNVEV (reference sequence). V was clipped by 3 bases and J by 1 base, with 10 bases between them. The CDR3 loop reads CASSFGTGSYEQYF. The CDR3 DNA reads TGTGCCAGCAGTTTTGGGACGGGGTCCTACGAGCAGTACTTC.

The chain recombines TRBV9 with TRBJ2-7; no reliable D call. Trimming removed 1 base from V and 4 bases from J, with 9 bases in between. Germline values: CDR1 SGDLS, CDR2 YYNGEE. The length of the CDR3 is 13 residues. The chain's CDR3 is CASSVSNGYEQYF. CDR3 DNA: TGTGCCAGCAGCGTATCCAATGGTTACGAGCAGTACTTC.

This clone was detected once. The CDR3 nucleotides read TGCGCCAGCAGCCAGAACACCGGGGAGCTGTTTTTT. This translates into CASSQNTGELFF. The chain combines TRBV5-1 with TRBJ2-2, with unresolved D. CDR1 is SGHRS, CDR2 YFSETQ, per germline. The CDR3 loop spans 12 amino acids. V was trimmed by 4 bases and J by 1 base, leaving 2 bases between them.

CDR3 bases: TGTGCCAGCAGCTTCTGGGTGGGAGATACGCAGTATTTT. This sequence encodes CASSFWVGDTQYF. This chain links TRBV7-2 with TRBJ2-3; D is unclear. The germline V and J ends were trimmed by 3 bases and 5 bases, with 9 bases remaining between them. Germline V gene data show CDR1 as SGHTA and CDR2 as FQGNSA. There are 13 residues in the CDR3.

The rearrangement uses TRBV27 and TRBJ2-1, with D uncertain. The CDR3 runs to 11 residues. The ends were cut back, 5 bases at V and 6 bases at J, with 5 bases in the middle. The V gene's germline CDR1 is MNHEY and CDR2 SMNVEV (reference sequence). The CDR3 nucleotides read TGTGCCAGCAGTCCGGGCAATGAGCAGTTCTTC. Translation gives CASSPGNEQFF.

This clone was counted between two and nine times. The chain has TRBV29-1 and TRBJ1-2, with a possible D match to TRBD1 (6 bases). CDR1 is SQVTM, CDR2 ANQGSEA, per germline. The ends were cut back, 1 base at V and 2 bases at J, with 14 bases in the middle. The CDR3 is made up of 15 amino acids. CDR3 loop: CSVEVRAGVNYGYTF. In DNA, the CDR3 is TGCAGCGTTGAAGTACGGGCAGGGGTAAACTATGGCTACACCTTC.

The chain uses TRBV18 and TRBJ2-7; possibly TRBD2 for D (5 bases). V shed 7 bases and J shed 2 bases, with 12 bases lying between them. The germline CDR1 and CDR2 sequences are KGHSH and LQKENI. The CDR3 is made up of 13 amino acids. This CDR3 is CASCPPEAYEQYF. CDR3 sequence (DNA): TGTGCCAGCTGTCCCCCGGAGGCCTACGAGCAGTACTTC. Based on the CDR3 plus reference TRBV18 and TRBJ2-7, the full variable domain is NAGVMQNPRHLVRRRGQEARLRCSPMKGHSHVYWYRQLPEEGLKFMVYLQKENIIDESGMPKERFSAEFPKEGPSILRIQQVVRGDSAAYFCASCPPEAYEQYFGPGTRLTVT.

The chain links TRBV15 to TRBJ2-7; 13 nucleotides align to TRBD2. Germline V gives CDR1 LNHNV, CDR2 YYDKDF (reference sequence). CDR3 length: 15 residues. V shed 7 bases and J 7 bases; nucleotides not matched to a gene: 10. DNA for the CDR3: TGTGCCACCACCCCGACTAGCGGGAGGACCTGGGAGCAGTACTTC. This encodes CATTPTSGRTWEQYF. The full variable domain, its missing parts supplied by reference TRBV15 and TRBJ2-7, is DAMVIQNPRYQVTQFGKPVTLSCSQTLNHNVMYWYQQKSSQAPKLLFHYYDKDFNNEADTPDNFQSRRPNTSFCFLDIRSPGLGDTAMYLCATTPTSGRTWEQYFGPGTRLTVT.

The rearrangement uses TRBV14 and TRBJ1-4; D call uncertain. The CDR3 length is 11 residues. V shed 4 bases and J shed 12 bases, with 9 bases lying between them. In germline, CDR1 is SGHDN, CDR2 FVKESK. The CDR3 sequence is CASSLSRELFF. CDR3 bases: TGTGCCAGCAGCCTTTCTAGAGAACTGTTTTTT.